The TCR beta chain under discussion was sequenced for a study of tumor-infiltrating lymphocytes in primary liver carcinoma. A constant-region primer primed TCR beta cDNA synthesis from 500 ng of total RNA. Libraries of TCR beta came from three nested multiplex PCR rounds with slightly modified ARM-PCR. TCRdb reanalysed the multiplex PCR reads using MiXCR and keeps one entry per CDR3 protein. Of under 200,000 distinct CDR3 sequences detected, roughly 61% appear once; the ten largest clones hold roughly 6.4%. Unsorted whole blood served as the source of blood RNA, and germline DNA was extracted as well. The sequence was obtained from a woman aged 60-75 years with primary liver carcinoma and hepatitis B virus infection. The specimen sequenced was peripheral blood.

CDR3 in amino acids: CASSLLDRRREAGELFF. CDR3 nucleotide sequence: TGTGCCAGCAGCTTGTTGGACCGAAGGCGGGAAGCCGGGGAGCTGTTTTTT. The chain links TRBV5-5 to TRBJ2-2, with D perhaps matching TRBD2 (6 bases). This CDR3 has 17 residues. V was shortened by 1 base and J by 6 bases, with 19 bases between the two germline ends. Looked up from germline, CDR1 is SGHKS and CDR2 is YYEKEE (reference sequence).